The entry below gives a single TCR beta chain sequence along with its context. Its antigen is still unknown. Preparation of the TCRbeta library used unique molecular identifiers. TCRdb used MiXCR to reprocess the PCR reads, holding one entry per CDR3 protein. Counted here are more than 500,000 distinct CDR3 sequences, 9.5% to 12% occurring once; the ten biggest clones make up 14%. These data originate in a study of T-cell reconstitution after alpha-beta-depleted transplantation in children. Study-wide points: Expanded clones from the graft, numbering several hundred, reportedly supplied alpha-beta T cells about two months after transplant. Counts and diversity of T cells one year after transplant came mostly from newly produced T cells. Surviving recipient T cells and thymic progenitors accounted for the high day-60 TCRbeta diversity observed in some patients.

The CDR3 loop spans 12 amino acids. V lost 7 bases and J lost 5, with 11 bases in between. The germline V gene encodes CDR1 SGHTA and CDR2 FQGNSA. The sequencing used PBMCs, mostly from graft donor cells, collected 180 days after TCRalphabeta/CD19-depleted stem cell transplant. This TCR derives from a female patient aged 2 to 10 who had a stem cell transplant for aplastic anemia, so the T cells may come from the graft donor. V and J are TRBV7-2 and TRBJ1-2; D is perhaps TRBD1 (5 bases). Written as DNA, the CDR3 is TGTGCCAGCACCTCCCGGGGGTATGGCTACACCTTC. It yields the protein CASTSRGYGYTF.